A single sample gave rise to the 31 T cell receptor beta chains below, sequenced in a study of radiotherapy plus CTLA-4 blockade in lung cancer. Method: immunoSEQ multiplex PCR; TCRdb's copy keeps in-frame clones and lacks some. The sample lists about 88,000 clones, less than 80% occurring once. This sample comprised peripheral blood, obtained from a patient treated with radiotherapy plus ipilimumab. The receptors stem from a human donor with non-small cell lung cancer that progressed on radiotherapy plus ipilimumab.

V and J are TRBV5-4 and TRBJ2-3; 11 bases are shared with TRBD2. The CDR3 loop spans 16 amino acids. V shed 4 bases and J 1 base; nucleotides not matched to a gene: 5. Germline V gene lookup returns CDR1 SGHNT and CDR2 YYREEE (reference sequence). CDR3 DNA: TGTGCCAGCAGCCCTATAGCGGGAGGGGGCACAGATACGCAGTATTTT. Translated: CASSPIAGGGTDTQYF.

V gene TRBV5-1 combines with J gene TRBJ2-1, with unresolved D. Per germline, CDR1 SGHRS and CDR2 YFSETQ. The CDR3 is 13 amino acids. Trimming took off 2 bases at V and 3 bases at J, with 6 bases between the two ends. CDR3 sequence reads: CASSFEFYNEQFF. The DNA of the CDR3 is TGCGCCAGCAGCTTTGAGTTCTACAATGAGCAGTTCTTC.

This sequence joins TRBV4-1 and TRBJ1-2; 12 nucleotides agree with TRBD1. This CDR3 has 16 amino acids. V was clipped by 2 bases and J by 2 bases; unmatched bases: 3. Germline CDR1 is MGHRA and CDR2 is YSYEKL. The CDR3 bases are TGCGCCAGCAGCCAAACCGGGACAGGGGGCAACTATGGCTACACCTTC. Translating it yields CASSQTGTGGNYGYTF.

The V call is TRBV6-5, the J call TRBJ1-6; the D is unclear. V was shortened by 7 bases and J by 6 bases, with 7 bases between the two germline ends. This CDR3 spans 12 amino acids. CDR1 is MNHEY, CDR2 SVGAGI, per germline. The CDR3 sequence: CASTGSNSPLHF. The CDR3 nucleotides read TGTGCCAGCACTGGGAGTAATTCACCCCTCCACTTT.

The V call is TRBV6-1, the J call TRBJ2-1, with a weak D call TRBD1 (5 bases). Trimming pared 6 bases from V and 5 bases from J, leaving 17 bases between. This CDR3 region has 15 residues. Germline CDR1 MNHNS, CDR2 SASEGT. The CDR3 region has the DNA TGTGCCAGCAGACCCAGAGAGGACAAAGACAATGAGCAGTTCTTC. Its protein is CASRPREDKDNEQFF.

V gene TRBV5-1 combines with J gene TRBJ1-4, with TRBD1 matching over 8 bases. The CDR3 spans 15 residues. V gave up 1 base and J gave up 6 bases; unmatched junction bases: 5. Germline V gives CDR1 SGHRS, CDR2 YFSETQ. Here the CDR3 DNA reads TGCGCCAGCAGCTTGACAGGGGGATCTGATGAAAAACTGTTTTTT. This translates into CASSLTGGSDEKLFF.

This clone was picked up one time. The genes are TRBV27 and TRBJ2-1; D perhaps matches TRBD2 (5 bases). The CDR3 contains 15 residues. The V end was cut by 8 bases, the J end by 4 bases, with 18 bases between. The germline V gene has CDR1 MNHEY and CDR2 SMNVEV (reference sequence). This CDR3 reads CASQAGVNPYNEQFF. The CDR3 region has the DNA TGTGCCAGCCAGGCCGGGGTGAATCCTTACAATGAGCAGTTCTTC.

The gene calls are TRBV10-3 and TRBJ2-7, with 10 bases aligning to TRBD1. V lost 4 bases to trimming and J lost 0 bases; unmatched junction nucleotides: 9. CDR3 size: 17 residues. Germline CDR1 ENHRY, CDR2 SYGVKD. The CDR3 nucleotides are TGTGCCATCAGTGGACAGGGGGCCCTCGGGAGCTCCTACGAGCAGTACTTC. The encoded protein is CAISGQGALGSSYEQYF.

The V gene is TRBV11-2, the J gene TRBJ2-7; D is undetermined. The CDR3 spans 14 residues. V was cut by 1 base and J by 3 bases, with 10 bases left in between. The V gene's germline CDR1 is SGHAT and CDR2 FQNNGV. This CDR3 reads CASSLAPGLYEQYF. CDR3 nucleotide sequence: TGTGCCAGCAGCTTAGCGCCCGGCCTCTACGAGCAGTACTTC.

V gene TRBV6-5 combines with J gene TRBJ1-5; D possibly corresponds to TRBD1 (5 bases). The V gene lost 2 bases and the J gene lost 6 bases, with 11 bases spanning the gap. CDR3 length equals 14 residues. Germline CDR1 is MNHEY and CDR2 is SVGAGI. The CDR3 region is CASSYVRVGQPQHF. Here the CDR3 DNA reads TGTGCCAGCAGTTACGTCAGGGTGGGTCAGCCCCAGCATTTT.

V usage is TRBV5-1 and J usage is TRBJ2-2, with D unclear. The germline CDR1 and CDR2 sequences are SGHRS and YFSETQ. The length of the CDR3 is 14 residues. Trimming stripped 3 bases from V and 1 base from J, with 7 bases between. CDR3 DNA sequence: TGCGCCAGCAGCTACTCGGGGAACACCGGGGAGCTGTTTTTT. Encoded protein: CASSYSGNTGELFF.

J is TRBJ2-5 and V is TRBV15; TRBD1 aligns across 9 bases. Germline loops: CDR1 LNHNV, CDR2 YYDKDF (reference sequence). This CDR3 spans 15 amino acids. Trimming took 4 bases from V and 1 from J; bases not matched to a gene: 4. The CDR3 region has the DNA TGTGCCACCAGCAACACAGGGGGCCTCCAAGAGACCCAGTACTTC. Amino acid sequence: CATSNTGGLQETQYF.

The rearrangement uses TRBV11-2 and TRBJ2-7; 8 nucleotides match TRBD1. Germline loops: CDR1 SGHAT, CDR2 FQNNGV. CDR3 length: 14 amino acids. Trimming at V came to 5 bases and at J to 0 bases, leaving 3 bases not matched to a gene. The CDR3 DNA sequence: TGTGCCAGCAGCGTTGGACAGGGCTCCTACGAGCAGTACTTC. Protein product: CASSVGQGSYEQYF. The variable domain in full, completed from reference TRBV11-2 and TRBJ2-7, reads EAGVAQSPRYKIIEKRQSVAFWCNPISGHATLYWYQQILGQGPKLLIQFQNNGVVDDSQLPKDRFSAERLKGVDSTLKIQPAKLEDSAVYLCASSVGQGSYEQYFGPGTRLTVT.

V gene TRBV6-6 combines with J gene TRBJ2-1, with 8 bases aligning to TRBD2. The V segment lost 7 bases and the J segment 15 bases; nucleotides outside the gene matches: 14. CDR1 and CDR2 from the germline V gene are MNHNY and SVGAGI (reference sequence). The CDR3 sequence is 13 residues long. CDR3 region: CASTTGGAGERFF. As DNA, the CDR3 is TGTGCCAGCACCACCGGTGGAGCGGGGGAACGGTTCTTC.

CDR3 bases: TGCGCCAGCAGCCAAGATCGAGAAGGAAAACTGTTTTTT. This sequence encodes CASSQDREGKLFF. The rearrangement joins TRBV4-1 to TRBJ1-4; D is undetermined. V lost 0 bases, J lost 10 bases, and 9 bases lay in between. Germline CDR1 reads MGHRA; CDR2 reads YSYEKL. This CDR3 has 13 amino acids.

The chain links TRBV28 to TRBJ1-3; possibly TRBD1 for D (6 bases). This CDR3 comprises 14 residues. From germline, CDR1 is MDHEN and CDR2 SYDVKM. Trimming removed 8 bases from V and 0 bases from J, with 11 bases in between. The DNA of the CDR3 is TGTGCCAGCTTACGGGGGGCCTCTGGAAACACCATATATTTT. Protein product: CASLRGASGNTIYF.

This clone was seen once. The chain combines TRBV2 with TRBJ2-5; maybe TRBD2 (6 bases). The length of the CDR3 is 12 residues. Germline CDR1 reads SNHLY; CDR2 reads FYNNEI. V was shortened by 6 bases and J by 2 bases, with 7 bases between the two germline ends. CDR3 sequence reads: CASRGLQETQYF. In DNA, the CDR3 is TGTGCCAGCAGGGGACTGCAAGAGACCCAGTACTTC.

V and J are TRBV5-6 and TRBJ2-2; D is possibly TRBD2 (6 bases). V was shortened by 6 bases and J by 1 base, with 10 bases between the two germline ends. From germline, CDR1 is SGHDT and CDR2 YYEEEE. This CDR3 spans 14 amino acids. CDR3 residues: CASNAGRNTGELFF. The CDR3 DNA reads as TGTGCCAGCAATGCGGGACGGAACACCGGGGAGCTGTTTTTT.

This clone was observed a single time. The chain joins TRBV19 to TRBJ2-1, with 9 positions matching TRBD2. The germline V gene has CDR1 LNHDA and CDR2 SQIVND (reference sequence). V trimming: 10 bases; J trimming: 7 bases; junction bases outside the gene matches: 8. The CDR3 contains 13 residues. The CDR3: CATRTLAGNEQFF. CDR3 DNA: TGTGCCACGAGGACGCTAGCGGGGAATGAGCAGTTCTTC.

The chain has TRBV29-1 and TRBJ1-1; a possible D gene is TRBD1 (5 bases). The CDR3 is made up of 12 amino acids. V was trimmed by 6 bases and J by 4 bases, leaving 12 bases between them. The germline gives CDR1 SQVTM, CDR2 ANQGSEA. The CDR3 region is CSVKGQGTEAFF. In nucleotides, the CDR3 is TGCAGCGTAAAGGGGCAGGGCACTGAAGCTTTCTTT. The full variable domain, its missing parts supplied by reference TRBV29-1 and TRBJ1-1, is SAVISQKPSRDICQRGTSLTIQCQVDSQVTMMFWYRQQPGQSLTLIATANQGSEATYESGFVIDKFPISRPNLTFSTLTVSNMSPEDSSIYLCSVKGQGTEAFFGQGTRLTVV.

This chain uses TRBV5-1 with TRBJ2-2; D is ambiguous. From germline, CDR1 is SGHRS and CDR2 YFSETQ. The V end lost 2 bases, the J end lost 0 bases, and 11 bases lay between the germline ends. This CDR3 region has 16 residues. This CDR3 reads CASSFNVGPNTGELFF. As DNA, the CDR3 is TGCGCCAGCAGCTTTAACGTCGGCCCGAACACCGGGGAGCTGTTTTTT.

This clone was recorded a few times. CDR3 DNA sequence: TGTGCCAGCTCACCACCGTCCAGACCGAACACTGAAGCTTTCTTT. As protein: CASSPPSRPNTEAFF. This chain connects TRBV18 to TRBJ1-1; D ambiguous. CDR1 and CDR2 from the germline V gene are KGHSH and LQKENI. The CDR3 has 15 amino acids. The germline V and J ends were trimmed by 0 bases and 1 base, with 9 bases remaining between them.

The chain uses TRBV30 and TRBJ1-6, with D possibly TRBD1 on 5 matching bases. Trimming stripped 1 base from V and 4 bases from J, with 11 bases between. Per the germline V gene, CDR1 is GTSNPN and CDR2 is SVGIG (reference sequence). The CDR3 covers 15 residues. The CDR3 sequence: CAWSGQSGYNSPLHF. DNA of the CDR3: TGTGCCTGGAGTGGACAGTCAGGTTATAATTCACCCCTCCACTTT. The full variable domain, rest sourced from reference TRBV30 and TRBJ1-6, is SQTIHQWPATLVQPVGSPLSLECTVEGTSNPNLYWYRQAAGRGLQLLFYSVGIGQISSEVPQNLSASRPQDRQFILSSKKLLLSDSGFYLCAWSGQSGYNSPLHFGNGTRLTVT.

This clone was counted only a few times. This sequence joins TRBV28 and TRBJ1-2; no clear D gene. Germline V gene lookup returns CDR1 MDHEN and CDR2 SYDVKM. CDR3 length: 17 amino acids. Trimming pared 7 bases from V and 0 bases from J, leaving 21 bases between. CDR3 sequence (DNA): TGTGCCAGCAAAACAGCGGCAGACTCTGACCCTAACTATGGCTACACCTTC. This gives the protein CASKTAADSDPNYGYTF.

This clone showed up just once. The CDR3 sequence is CASSLEGVWSNQPQHF. CDR3 coding DNA: TGTGCCAGCAGCTTAGAAGGGGTGTGGAGCAATCAGCCCCAGCATTTT. This chain links TRBV7-8 with TRBJ1-5, with a possible D match to TRBD1 (5 bases). The CDR3 runs to 16 residues. V was trimmed by 1 base and J by 1 base, leaving 11 bases between them. Germline CDR1 reads SGHVS; CDR2 reads FQNEAQ.

The count of this clone is one. The chain joins TRBV29-1 to TRBJ2-2; D gene unclear. The CDR3 loop spans 13 amino acids. Looked up from germline, CDR1 is SQVTM and CDR2 is ANQGSEA. With 5 bases removed from V and 2 bases from J, the gap between germline ends came to 9 bases. The CDR3 nucleotides are TGCAGCGTTCAAGCCGATAACACCGGGGAGCTGTTTTTT. Its translation: CSVQADNTGELFF.

The CDR3 bases are TGTGCCTGGAGTGCCGGGCAGGGCAGTCAGCCCCAGCATTTT. It is translated as CAWSAGQGSQPQHF. The chain carries TRBV30 and TRBJ1-5; TRBD1 is a possible D gene (5 bases). CDR3 length equals 14 residues. V lost 1 base and J lost 6, with 13 bases in between. Germline CDR1 is GTSNPN and CDR2 is SVGIG (reference sequence).

This clone turned up a few times. V usage is TRBV28 and J usage is TRBJ2-3; 9 bases are shared with TRBD2. The CDR3 totals 15 residues. CDR1 is MDHEN and CDR2 is SYDVKM in the germline V gene. The junction had 2 bases not matched to a gene; V was cut back by 3 bases and J by 1 base. The CDR3 coding sequence is TGTGCCAGCAGTTTCTTAGCGGGAGGCACAGATACGCAGTATTTT. It encodes CASSFLAGGTDTQYF.

The chain carries TRBV7-2 and TRBJ1-5, with 7 bases fitting TRBD1. J lost 3 bases, V lost 5 bases, and 7 bases had no gene match. CDR1 SGHTA and CDR2 FQGNSA come from the germline V gene. CDR3 length: 15 amino acids. As DNA, the CDR3 is TGTGCCAGCAGCCCAGGGGGGACCTCCAATCAGCCCCAGCATTTT. The encoded protein is CASSPGGTSNQPQHF.

The V and J genes are TRBV18 and TRBJ1-2, with D maybe TRBD1 (5 bases). Between the trimmed V and J ends, which lost 4 bases and 3 bases, there was a span of 15 bases. The germline gives CDR1 KGHSH, CDR2 LQKENI. The CDR3 runs to 15 residues. CDR3 sequence: CASSLTAGRDYGYTF. CDR3 in DNA: TGTGCCAGCTCACTTACGGCAGGGCGGGACTATGGCTACACCTTC.

The chain joins TRBV6-1 to TRBJ1-2; TRBD1 agrees at 12 bases. Germline V lookup: CDR1 MNHNS, CDR2 SASEGT. V was pared by 2 bases and J by 5 bases, with 6 bases of the junction left unmatched. CDR3 length: 16 amino acids. The CDR3 sequence: CASSERGQGAWYGYTF. The CDR3 DNA reads TGTGCCAGCAGTGAACGGGGACAGGGGGCTTGGTATGGCTACACCTTC.